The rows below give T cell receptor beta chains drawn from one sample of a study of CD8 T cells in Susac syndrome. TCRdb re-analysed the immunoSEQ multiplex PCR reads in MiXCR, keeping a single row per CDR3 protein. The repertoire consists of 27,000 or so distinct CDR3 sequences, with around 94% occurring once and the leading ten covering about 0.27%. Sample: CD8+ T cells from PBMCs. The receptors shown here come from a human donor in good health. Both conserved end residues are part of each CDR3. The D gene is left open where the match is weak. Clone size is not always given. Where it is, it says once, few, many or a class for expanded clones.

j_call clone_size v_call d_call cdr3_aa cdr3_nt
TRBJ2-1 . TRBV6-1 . CASSEAFRGRNEQFF TGTGCCAGCAGTGAAGCCTTCAGGGGGAGGAATGAGCAGTTCTTC
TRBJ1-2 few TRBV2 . CASSESTAELNYGYTF TGTGCCAGCAGTGAGTCGACGGCAGAATTGAACTATGGCTACACCTTC
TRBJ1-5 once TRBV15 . CATSRWGGNQPQHF TGTGCCACCAGCAGATGGGGGGGTAATCAGCCCCAGCATTTT
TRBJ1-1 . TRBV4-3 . CASSQDLRRSLNTEAFF TGCGCCAGCAGCCAAGATCTTCGGCGGAGTTTGAACACTGAAGCTTTCTTT
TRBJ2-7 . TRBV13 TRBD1 CASSHRQGDIPYEQYF TGTGCCAGCAGCCACCGACAGGGGGACATCCCGTACGAGCAGTACTTC
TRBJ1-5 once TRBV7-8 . CASSLKSNQPQHF TGTGCCAGCAGCTTAAAGAGCAATCAGCCCCAGCATTTT
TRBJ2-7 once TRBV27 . CASSLLVGQLYEQYF TGTGCCAGCAGTTTATTGGTTGGCCAGCTCTACGAGCAGTACTTC
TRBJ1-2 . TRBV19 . CASSPNPSRGRPAQGNYGYTF TGTGCCAGTAGTCCCAACCCATCCCGGGGTAGACCGGCGCAGGGTAACTATGGCTACACCTTC
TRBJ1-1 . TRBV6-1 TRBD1 CASPAPGQGARDTEAFF TGTGCCAGCCCTGCACCGGGACAGGGGGCGCGGGACACTGAAGCTTTCTTT
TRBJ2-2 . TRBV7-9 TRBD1 CASSLARGGPTGELFF TGTGCCAGCAGCTTAGCGCGAGGGGGCCCCACCGGGGAGCTGTTTTTT
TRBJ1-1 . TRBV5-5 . CASTLKGGTEAFF TGTGCCAGCACCCTCAAAGGAGGGACTGAAGCTTTCTTT
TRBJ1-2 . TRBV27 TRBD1 CASSTGGFYGYTF TGTGCCAGCTCGACAGGGGGCTTCTATGGCTACACCTTC
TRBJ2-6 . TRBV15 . CATSQDSSGANVLTF TGTGCCACCAGCCAGGACAGCTCTGGGGCCAACGTCCTGACTTTC
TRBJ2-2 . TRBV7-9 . CASSLGRFANTGELFF TGTGCCAGCAGCTTAGGGAGGTTCGCGAACACCGGGGAGCTGTTTTTT
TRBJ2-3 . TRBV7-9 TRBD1 CASSLSGTGNWDTQYF TGTGCCAGCAGCTTATCCGGGACAGGAAATTGGGATACGCAGTATTTT
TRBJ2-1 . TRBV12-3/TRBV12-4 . CASSLGTPLYNEQFF TGTGCCAGCAGTCTTGGGACCCCATTATACAATGAGCAGTTCTTC
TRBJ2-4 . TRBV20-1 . CSALTGRAGGIQYF TGCAGTGCTCTTACAGGGCGAGCCGGGGGCATTCAGTACTTC